This T cell receptor beta chain appears in the sequencing data of a study of cytomegalovirus exposure and HLA in healthy donors. Study-wide context: In terms of ancestry, the Caucasian-associated cluster contained 75% to 85% of the 300 to 400 genotyped donors.

Primers included in the PCR were 60 Vbeta and 13 Jbeta primers. The protocol was immunoSEQ multiplex PCR, while the TCRdb copy is restricted to in-frame clones and leaves out a portion. The sample carries 45,000 to 75,000 clones, about two thirds recorded once. Trimming at V came to 3 bases and at J to 2 bases, leaving 6 bases not matched to a gene. Germline V lookup: CDR1 MNHNS, CDR2 SASEGT. CDR3 length: 15 amino acids. Worth noting for this clone: What it binds is unknown.

General study results and limits: Reports indicate that TCR beta sequences accurately predicted the HLA-A and HLA-B alleles of most subjects.

Material: PBMCs. This chain connects TRBV6-1 to TRBJ1-1, with TRBD1 matching over 7 bases. This TCR derives from a woman aged 60 to 75 in good health and CMV-seropositive. In DNA, the CDR3 is TGTGCCAGCAGTGATAGGCAGGGGGGTAACACTGAAGCTTTCTTT. Its protein product is CASSDRQGGNTEAFF.